The 31 T cell receptor beta chains in this list originate from one sample, sequenced in a study of blood T cell repertoires in COVID-19. TCRdb's copy holds only in-frame clones and misses some; the assay was immunoSEQ multiplex PCR. Of roughly 20,000 clones detected, about 90% appear once; the ten largest clones hold about 7.4%. The specimen was peripheral blood. Every receptor here comes from a man aged 65 to 79 with active COVID-19.

V is TRBV28 and J is TRBJ2-7; 8 bases align to TRBD2. The CDR3 covers 16 residues. Germline V gives CDR1 MDHEN, CDR2 SYDVKM. J was trimmed by 0 bases and V by 4 bases; bases with no gene match: 8. DNA for the CDR3: TGTGCCAGCAGTTCCAAGGGTAGCGGGATCTCCTACGAGCAGTACTTC. This codes for CASSSKGSGISYEQYF.

The chain carries TRBV12-3 or TRBV12-4 and TRBJ1-2; 8 bases line up with TRBD1. CDR3 length: 11 residues. V was pared by 5 bases and J by 7 bases, with 0 bases of the junction left unmatched. The chain's CDR3 is CASSDRGGYTF. Here the CDR3 DNA reads TGTGCCAGCAGTGACAGGGGTGGCTACACCTTC.

The V call is TRBV5-1, the J call TRBJ2-5, with TRBD1 matching over 7 bases. This CDR3 contains 14 residues. V lost 0 bases to trimming and J lost 5 bases; unmatched junction nucleotides: 4. Germline values: CDR1 SGHRS, CDR2 YFSETQ. This CDR3 is CASSLGQGGETQYF. Written as DNA, the CDR3 is TGCGCCAGCAGCTTGGGACAGGGTGGGGAGACCCAGTACTTC.

The genes are TRBV28 and TRBJ2-7; tentatively, D is TRBD2 (6 bases). V lost 2 bases and J lost 4, with 15 bases in between. The CDR3 totals 15 residues. Per germline, CDR1 MDHEN and CDR2 SYDVKM. CDR3 sequence reads: CASSLGGTAIYEQYF. CDR3 DNA: TGTGCCAGCAGTTTAGGGGGGACTGCCATTTACGAGCAGTACTTC.

The chain links TRBV4-3 to TRBJ2-7; tentatively, D is TRBD2 (6 bases). Trimming removed 3 bases from V and 2 bases from J, with 17 bases in between. The CDR3 runs to 16 residues. From germline, CDR1 is LGHNA and CDR2 YSLEER. As DNA, the CDR3 is TGCGCCAGCAGCCAGGGGGGTCCGGGACCCGCCTACGAGCAGTACTTC. This gives the protein CASSQGGPGPAYEQYF.

The chain has TRBV7-2 and TRBJ1-2; no clear D. Germline V CDR1 and CDR2: SGHTA, FQGNSA. Trimming stripped 0 bases from V and 3 bases from J, with 11 bases between. The CDR3 is made up of 15 amino acids. The CDR3 reads CASSLAFRGDYGYTF. Here the CDR3 DNA reads TGTGCCAGCAGCTTAGCTTTCCGGGGTGACTATGGCTACACCTTC.

CDR3 DNA: TGTGCCTGGAGCCTCCCAAACATTCAGTACTTC. Translation: CAWSLPNIQYF. The chain joins TRBV30 to TRBJ2-4; D is uncertain. CDR1 is GTSNPN and CDR2 is SVGIG in the germline V gene (reference sequence). With 3 bases removed from V and 6 bases from J, the gap between germline ends came to 6 bases. CDR3 length equals 11 residues.

CDR3 region: CASSLMGSEKLFF. CDR3 nucleotides: TGTGCCAGCAGCCTCATGGGGAGTGAAAAACTGTTTTTT. The chain has TRBV5-4 and TRBJ1-4; D not resolved. V dropped 4 bases and J dropped 7 bases, with 11 bases sitting between them. The germline CDR1 and CDR2 sequences are SGHNT and YYREEE (reference sequence). The CDR3 is 13 amino acids.

The chain recombines TRBV3-1 (or the pseudogene TRBV3-2) with TRBJ1-2; D is undetermined. The V gene lost 0 bases and the J gene lost 7 bases, with 9 bases spanning the gap. The CDR3 runs 13 residues. CDR1 is LGHDT and CDR2 is YNNKEL in the germline V gene (reference sequence). CDR3: CASSQERGVGYTF. CDR3 nucleotide sequence: TGTGCCAGCAGCCAAGAGAGAGGTGTTGGCTACACCTTC.

V gene TRBV4-3 combines with J gene TRBJ1-5, with 7 bases matching TRBD1. V was pared by 0 bases and J by 6 bases, with 8 bases of the junction left unmatched. The CDR3 has 16 amino acids. Germline lookup yields CDR1 LGHNA and CDR2 YSLEER. For the CDR3, the DNA is TGCGCCAGCAGCCAAGATCTTGGGCAGGGGGGTCAGCCCCAGCATTTT. Translating gives CASSQDLGQGGQPQHF.

V gene TRBV9 combines with J gene TRBJ2-1; 10 nucleotides match TRBD1. Germline assignment: CDR1 SGDLS and CDR2 YYNGEE. V shed 5 bases and J 9 bases; nucleotides not matched to a gene: 8. The CDR3 has 14 amino acids. The CDR3 sequence: CASSPGQGSREQFF. The CDR3 region has the DNA TGTGCCAGCAGTCCGGGACAGGGGAGTCGTGAGCAGTTCTTC.

The genes are TRBV5-1 and TRBJ2-5; possibly TRBD2 for D (6 bases). The V and J ends lost 0 bases and 2 bases respectively, with 14 bases between them. Germline V gene data show CDR1 as SGHRS and CDR2 as YFSETQ. CDR3 length equals 16 residues. CDR3 amino acids: CASSLEASVGQETQYF. CDR3 coding DNA: TGCGCCAGCAGCTTGGAGGCTAGCGTCGGTCAAGAGACCCAGTACTTC. The whole variable domain, filled in from reference TRBV5-1 and TRBJ2-5, reads KAGVTQTPRYLIKTRGQQVTLSCSPISGHRSVSWYQQTPGQGLQFLFEYFSETQRNKGNFPGRFSGRQFSNSRSEMNVSTLELGDSALYLCASSLEASVGQETQYFGPGTRLLVL.

The V call is TRBV18, the J call TRBJ1-6, with 9 bases identical to TRBD1. V lost 3 bases, J lost 13 bases, and 10 bases stayed unmatched. Germline V gives CDR1 KGHSH, CDR2 LQKENI. The length of the CDR3 is 15 residues. CDR3 in DNA: TGTGCCAGCTCACCTGGAAGGACAGGGGATTTCCCCCTCCACTTT. Translated: CASSPGRTGDFPLHF. The complete variable domain, with remaining parts taken from reference TRBV18 and TRBJ1-6, reads NAGVMQNPRHLVRRRGQEARLRCSPMKGHSHVYWYRQLPEEGLKFMVYLQKENIIDESGMPKERFSAEFPKEGPSILRIQQVVRGDSAAYFCASSPGRTGDFPLHFGNGTRLTVT.

The V call is TRBV6-5, the J call TRBJ1-2; TRBD1 matches 7 bases. Germline trimming cut 8 bases from V and 8 bases from J; bases unmatched to any gene: 8. Germline V lookup: CDR1 MNHEY, CDR2 SVGAGI. The CDR3 is 12 residues long. CDR3: CASGQVSSGYTF. The CDR3 DNA sequence: TGTGCCAGCGGACAGGTTTCTAGCGGCTACACCTTC.

The genes are TRBV2 and TRBJ2-3; 11 bases are a match to TRBD1. The CDR3 runs to 15 residues. J gave up 5 bases and V 6 bases, and 7 bases lay outside the gene matches. The germline CDR1 and CDR2 sequences are SNHLY and FYNNEI. CDR3 in amino acids: CASSFWTGGLDTQYF. CDR3 bases: TGTGCCAGCAGCTTCTGGACAGGGGGCTTAGATACGCAGTATTTT.

V and J are TRBV19 and TRBJ1-2; tentatively, D is TRBD1 (6 bases). The CDR3 is 14 amino acids. The germline V gene encodes CDR1 LNHDA and CDR2 SQIVND (reference sequence). With 5 bases removed from V and 5 bases from J, the gap between germline ends came to 15 bases. The CDR3 sequence: CASSVAGTRYGYTF. DNA of the CDR3: TGTGCCAGTAGTGTGGCCGGGACACGATATGGCTACACCTTC.

This clone came up once. V is TRBV11-2 and J is TRBJ1-2, with no clear D. Germline values: CDR1 SGHAT, CDR2 FQNNGV. Trimming pared 1 base from V and 3 bases from J, leaving 12 bases between. CDR3 size: 15 residues. Here the CDR3 DNA reads TGTGCCAGCAGCTTAGGTGGCGGGCGTCACTATGGCTACACCTTC. Its protein product is CASSLGGGRHYGYTF.

The chain links TRBV3-1 (or the pseudogene TRBV3-2) to TRBJ1-3; a weak D match, TRBD1 (6 bases). The CDR3 has 19 amino acids. V was pared by 3 bases and J by 0 bases, with 21 bases between. CDR1 is LGHDT, CDR2 YNNKEL, per germline (reference sequence). The CDR3 DNA is TGTGCCAGCAGCCACACTGCCGGGACACTTATTGGCTCTGGAAACACCATATATTTT. This encodes CASSHTAGTLIGSGNTIYF.

This chain joins TRBV28 and TRBJ1-2; TRBD1 agrees at 7 bases. Germline V lookup: CDR1 MDHEN, CDR2 SYDVKM. Losses at the gene ends were 6 bases for V and 5 bases for J; bases not matched to a gene: 6. CDR3 length: 13 residues. In DNA, the CDR3 is TGTGCCAGCAGGATCGGGACAGTATATGGCTACACCTTC. Protein: CASRIGTVYGYTF.

This chain links TRBV5-4 with TRBJ2-7; D is uncertain. Germline CDR1 SGHNT, CDR2 YYREEE (reference sequence). CDR3 length: 13 amino acids. Trimming pared 0 bases from V and 1 base from J, leaving 5 bases between. CDR3 in DNA: TGTGCCAGCAGCTTGGAGAGATCCTACGAGCAGTACTTC. Translated: CASSLERSYEQYF. Using reference TRBV5-4 and TRBJ2-7 for the parts outside the CDR3, the full variable domain is ETGVTQSPTHLIKTRGQQVTLRCSSQSGHNTVSWYQQALGQGPQFIFQYYREEENGRGNFPPRFSGLQFPNYSSELNVNALELDDSALYLCASSLERSYEQYFGPGTRLTVT.

V and J are TRBV5-6 and TRBJ2-7; D is unclear. The CDR3 covers 11 residues. Germline CDR1 is SGHDT and CDR2 is YYEEEE. The V end was cut by 4 bases, the J end by 2 bases, with 4 bases between. The CDR3 DNA is TGTGCCAGCAGCCAGGCCTACGAGCAGTACTTC. Translation gives CASSQAYEQYF.

The DNA for the CDR3 is TGTGCCAGCAGTTACATGGGGGCCGGTGGAAACACCATATATTTT. It is translated as CASSYMGAGGNTIYF. This sequence joins TRBV6-6 and TRBJ1-3; TRBD1 might be the D (6 bases). This CDR3 spans 15 amino acids. The germline V gene encodes CDR1 MNHNY and CDR2 SVGAGI (reference sequence). Trimming shortened V by 2 bases and J by 3 bases, and 11 bases separated the two germline ends.

This clone showed up just once. The chain links TRBV6-2 or TRBV6-3 to TRBJ2-3; 12 bases match TRBD2. Germline CDR1 MNHEY, CDR2 SVGEGT. The CDR3 extends over 18 amino acids. V lost 2 bases to trimming and J lost 9 bases; unmatched junction nucleotides: 15. The CDR3 region is CASSYPTWTSGVSGTQYF. The DNA for the CDR3 is TGTGCCAGCAGTTACCCAACCTGGACTAGCGGGGTTTCTGGGACGCAGTATTTT.

The V gene is TRBV20-1, the J gene TRBJ2-3; D is possibly TRBD2 (5 bases). V was cut by 3 bases and J by 4 bases, with 11 bases left in between. Per the germline V gene, CDR1 is DFQATT and CDR2 is SNEGSKA (reference sequence). This CDR3 comprises 13 residues. The CDR3 spells CSASRTSADTQYF. CDR3 DNA: TGCAGTGCTAGTCGTACTAGTGCAGATACGCAGTATTTT.

J is TRBJ2-3 and V is TRBV29-1, with 7 bases that match TRBD2. The CDR3 sequence is 15 residues long. Germline V gene lookup returns CDR1 SQVTM and CDR2 ANQGSEA. With 5 bases clipped from V and 3 bases from J, the junction kept 11 bases outside the gene matches. CDR3 region: CSVTNVGGRTDTQYF. The CDR3 nucleotides read TGCAGCGTTACCAACGTGGGGGGGAGGACAGATACGCAGTATTTT.

V gene TRBV5-5 combines with J gene TRBJ2-3, with D possibly matching TRBD1 (6 bases). Trimming left V 2 bases short and J 2 bases short, with 12 bases between. In germline, CDR1 is SGHKS, CDR2 YYEKEE (reference sequence). CDR3 length: 15 amino acids. CDR3 sequence: CASSFGRGITDTQYF. The DNA of the CDR3 is TGTGCCAGCAGCTTTGGTAGGGGGATCACAGATACGCAGTATTTT.

The genes are TRBV7-9 and TRBJ2-5; 10 bases fit TRBD2. CDR1 and CDR2 (germline): SEHNR, FQNEAQ (reference sequence). The CDR3 has 15 amino acids. After removal of 6 bases from V and 4 bases from J, the junction contained 8 bases not matched to a gene. The CDR3 sequence: CASSPLAGEGETQYF. CDR3 nucleotide sequence: TGTGCCAGCAGTCCGCTAGCGGGGGAGGGAGAGACCCAGTACTTC. Filled out from reference TRBV7-9 and TRBJ2-5, the complete variable domain reads DTGVSQNPRHKITKRGQNVTFRCDPISEHNRLYWYRQTLGQGPEFLTYFQNEAQLEKSRLLSDRFSAERPKGSFSTLEIQRTEQGDSAMYLCASSPLAGEGETQYFGPGTRLLVL.

This chain uses TRBV4-3 with TRBJ1-4, with a weak D call TRBD1 (5 bases). V gave up 5 bases and J gave up 12 bases, with 16 bases separating them. In germline, CDR1 is LGHNA, CDR2 YSLEER. This CDR3 is 13 amino acids long. The CDR3 is CASSKYDSLELFF. CDR3 sequence (DNA): TGCGCCAGCAGCAAATACGACAGTCTGGAACTGTTTTTT.

This chain links TRBV10-3 with TRBJ1-2; 10 bases are a match to TRBD1. The CDR3 is 15 residues long. Trimming at V came to 6 bases and at J to 5 bases, leaving 9 bases not matched to a gene. Germline V gene sequence: CDR1 ENHRY, CDR2 SYGVKD. CDR3 amino acids: CAISMTGGAGYGYTF. Here the CDR3 DNA reads TGTGCCATCAGCATGACAGGGGGCGCGGGGTATGGCTACACCTTC.

This chain uses TRBV2 with TRBJ2-7, with 8 nucleotides matching TRBD1. Germline loops: CDR1 SNHLY, CDR2 FYNNEI. The trim removed 6 bases at V and 3 bases at J, leaving 7 bases unmatched. This CDR3 contains 14 residues. CDR3 residues: CASSEGTGVYEQYF. Written as DNA, the CDR3 is TGTGCCAGCAGCGAGGGGACAGGAGTCTACGAGCAGTACTTC. Full variable domain (outside the CDR3, taken from reference TRBV2 and TRBJ2-7): EPEVTQTPSHQVTQMGQEVILRCVPISNHLYFYWYRQILGQKVEFLVSFYNNEISEKSEIFDDQFSVERPDGSNFTLKIRSTKLEDSAMYFCASSEGTGVYEQYFGPGTRLTVT.

The rearrangement links TRBV19 to TRBJ1-2, with D maybe TRBD1 (6 bases). Germline V lookup: CDR1 LNHDA, CDR2 SQIVND (reference sequence). The CDR3 has 13 amino acids. The ends were cut back, 5 bases at V and 2 bases at J, with 9 bases in the middle. The CDR3 loop reads CASSPTGNYGYTF. CDR3 coding DNA: TGTGCCAGTAGTCCAACAGGGAACTATGGCTACACCTTC. The complete variable domain, with remaining parts taken from reference TRBV19 and TRBJ1-2, reads DGGITQSPKYLFRKEGQNVTLSCEQNLNHDAMYWYRQDPGQGLRLIYYSQIVNDFQKGDIAEGYSVSREKKESFPLTVTSAQKNPTAFYLCASSPTGNYGYTFGSGTRLTVV.